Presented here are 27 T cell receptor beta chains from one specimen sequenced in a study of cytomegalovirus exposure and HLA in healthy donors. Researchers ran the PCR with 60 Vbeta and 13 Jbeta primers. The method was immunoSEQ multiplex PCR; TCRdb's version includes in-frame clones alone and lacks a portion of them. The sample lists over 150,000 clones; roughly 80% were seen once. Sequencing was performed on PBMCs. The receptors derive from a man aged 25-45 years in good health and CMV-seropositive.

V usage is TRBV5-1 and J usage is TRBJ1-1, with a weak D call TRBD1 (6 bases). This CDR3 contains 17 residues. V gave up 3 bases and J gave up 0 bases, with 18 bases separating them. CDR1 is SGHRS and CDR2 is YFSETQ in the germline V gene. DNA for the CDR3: TGCGCCAGCAGCTCGCGAGACACGACAGGCATGAACACTGAAGCTTTCTTT. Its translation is CASSSRDTTGMNTEAFF.

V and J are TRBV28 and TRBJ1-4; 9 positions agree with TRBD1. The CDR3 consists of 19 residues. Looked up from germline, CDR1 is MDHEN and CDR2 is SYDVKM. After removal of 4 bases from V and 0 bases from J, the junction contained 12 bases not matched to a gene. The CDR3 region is CASSSTGGQSLTTNEKLFF. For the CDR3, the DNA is TGTGCCAGCAGTTCCACAGGGGGCCAGTCCCTTACAACTAATGAAAAACTGTTTTTT.

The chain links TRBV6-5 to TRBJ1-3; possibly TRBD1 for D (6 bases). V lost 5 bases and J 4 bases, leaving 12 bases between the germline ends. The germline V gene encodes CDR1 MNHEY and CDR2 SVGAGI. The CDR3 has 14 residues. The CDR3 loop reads CASSGNRAGNTIYF. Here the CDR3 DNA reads TGTGCCAGCAGTGGAAACAGGGCGGGAAACACCATATATTTT.

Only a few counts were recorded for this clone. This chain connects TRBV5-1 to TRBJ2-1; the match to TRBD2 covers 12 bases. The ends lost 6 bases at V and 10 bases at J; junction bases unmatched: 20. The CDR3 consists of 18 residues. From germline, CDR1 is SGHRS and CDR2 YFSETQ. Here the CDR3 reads CASTQRLAGDRLSDEQFF. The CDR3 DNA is TGCGCCAGCACCCAGAGACTAGCGGGGGACCGCCTATCCGACGAGCAGTTCTTC.

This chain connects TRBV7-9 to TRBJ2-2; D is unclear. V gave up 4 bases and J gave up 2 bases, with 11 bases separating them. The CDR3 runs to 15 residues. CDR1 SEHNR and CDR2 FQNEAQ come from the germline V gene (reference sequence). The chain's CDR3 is CASSSLEQNTGELFF. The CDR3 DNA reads TGTGCCAGCAGCTCACTGGAGCAAAACACCGGGGAGCTGTTTTTT.

CDR3 sequence reads: CASSIGLAGYQFSYEQYF. CDR3 DNA sequence: TGTGCCAGCAGCATAGGACTAGCGGGATACCAATTCTCCTACGAGCAGTACTTC. The chain combines TRBV7-2 with TRBJ2-7; TRBD2 aligns across 12 bases. CDR1 and CDR2 from the germline V gene are SGHTA and FQGNSA. V dropped 5 bases and J dropped 0; count of bases not matched to a gene: 11. The CDR3 extends over 18 amino acids.

The CDR3 DNA sequence: TGCGCCAGCAGCTCCGGGACAGGGGCGATGAACACTGAAGCTTTCTTT. It is translated as CASSSGTGAMNTEAFF. The chain uses TRBV5-1 and TRBJ1-1, with 10 bases fitting TRBD1. The V and J ends lost 3 bases and 0 bases, in that order; junction bases with no gene match: 5. CDR1 is SGHRS and CDR2 is YFSETQ in the germline V gene. The CDR3 length is 16 residues.

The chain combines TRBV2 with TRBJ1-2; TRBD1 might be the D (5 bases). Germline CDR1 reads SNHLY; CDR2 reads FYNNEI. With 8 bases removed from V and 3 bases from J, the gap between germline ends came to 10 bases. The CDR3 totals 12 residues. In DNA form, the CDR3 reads TGTGCCAGCGACAGCTCCTACTATGGCTACACCTTC. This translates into CASDSSYYGYTF.

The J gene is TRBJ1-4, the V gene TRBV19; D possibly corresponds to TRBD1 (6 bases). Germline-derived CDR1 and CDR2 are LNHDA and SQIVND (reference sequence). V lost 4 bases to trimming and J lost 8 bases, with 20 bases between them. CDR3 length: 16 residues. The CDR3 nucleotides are TGTGCCAGTAGTACGTCCCGGGACACCCAAGAAGAAAAACTGTTTTTT. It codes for CASSTSRDTQEEKLFF.

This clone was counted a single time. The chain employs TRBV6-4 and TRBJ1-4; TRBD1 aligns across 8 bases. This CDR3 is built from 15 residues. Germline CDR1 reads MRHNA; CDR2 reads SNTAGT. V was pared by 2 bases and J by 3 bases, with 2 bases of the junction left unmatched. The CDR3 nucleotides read TGTGCCAGCAGTGACCTGGGACAGGCTAATGAAAAACTGTTTTTT. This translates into CASSDLGQANEKLFF.

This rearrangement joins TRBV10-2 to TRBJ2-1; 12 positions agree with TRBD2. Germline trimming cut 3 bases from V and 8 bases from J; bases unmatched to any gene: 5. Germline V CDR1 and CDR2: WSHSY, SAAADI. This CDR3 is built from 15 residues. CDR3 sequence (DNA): TGCGCCAGCAGTGAACCTAGCGGGGGGGCCGATGAGCAGTTCTTC. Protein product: CASSEPSGGADEQFF.

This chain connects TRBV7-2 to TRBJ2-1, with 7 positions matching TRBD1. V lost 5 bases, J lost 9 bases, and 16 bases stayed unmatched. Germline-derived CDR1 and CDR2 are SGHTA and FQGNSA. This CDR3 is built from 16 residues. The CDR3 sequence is CASSPRDSGVVGEQFF. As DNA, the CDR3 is TGTGCCAGCAGCCCGAGGGACAGTGGGGTTGTCGGTGAGCAGTTCTTC.

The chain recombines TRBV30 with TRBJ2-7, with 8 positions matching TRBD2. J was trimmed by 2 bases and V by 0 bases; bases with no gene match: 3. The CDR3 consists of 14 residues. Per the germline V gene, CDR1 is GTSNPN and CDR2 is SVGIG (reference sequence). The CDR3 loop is CAWSVLAGTYEQYF. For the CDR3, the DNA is TGTGCCTGGAGTGTCTTAGCGGGAACCTACGAGCAGTACTTC.

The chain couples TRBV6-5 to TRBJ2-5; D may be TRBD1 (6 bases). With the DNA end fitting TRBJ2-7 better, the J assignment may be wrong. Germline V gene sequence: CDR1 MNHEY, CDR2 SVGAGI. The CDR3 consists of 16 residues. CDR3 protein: CASSSHRREQGPEQYF. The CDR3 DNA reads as TGTGCCAGCAGTTCCCACCGCCGGGAACAGGGCCCCGAGCAGTACTTC.

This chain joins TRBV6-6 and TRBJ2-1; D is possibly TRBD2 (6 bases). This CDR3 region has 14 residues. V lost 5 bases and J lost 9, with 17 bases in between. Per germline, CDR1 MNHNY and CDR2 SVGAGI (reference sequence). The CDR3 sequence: CASSLPGAGLEQFF. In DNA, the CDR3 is TGTGCCAGCAGTCTCCCGGGAGCTGGTCTTGAGCAGTTCTTC.

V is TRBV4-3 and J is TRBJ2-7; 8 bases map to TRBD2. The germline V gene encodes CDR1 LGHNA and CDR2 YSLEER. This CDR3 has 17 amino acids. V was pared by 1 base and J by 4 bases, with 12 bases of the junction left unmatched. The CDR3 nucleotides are TGCGCCAGCAGCCAAGGGGTAAGCGGGAGCCGACTTTACGAGCAGTACTTC. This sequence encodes CASSQGVSGSRLYEQYF.

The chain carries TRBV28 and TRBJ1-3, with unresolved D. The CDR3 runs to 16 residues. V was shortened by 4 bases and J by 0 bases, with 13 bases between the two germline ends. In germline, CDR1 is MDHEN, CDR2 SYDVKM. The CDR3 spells CASSSDFSSSGNTIYF. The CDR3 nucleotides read TGTGCCAGCAGTTCAGACTTCAGCAGCTCTGGAAACACCATATATTTT.

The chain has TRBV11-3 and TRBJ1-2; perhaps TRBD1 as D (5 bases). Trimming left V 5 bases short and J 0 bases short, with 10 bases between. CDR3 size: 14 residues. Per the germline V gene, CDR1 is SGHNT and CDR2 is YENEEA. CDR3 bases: TGTGCCAGCAGCCCTTACAGGACTAACTATGGCTACACCTTC. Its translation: CASSPYRTNYGYTF.

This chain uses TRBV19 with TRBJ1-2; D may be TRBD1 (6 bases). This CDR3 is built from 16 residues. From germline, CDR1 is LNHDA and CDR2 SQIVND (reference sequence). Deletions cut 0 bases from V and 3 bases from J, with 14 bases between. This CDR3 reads CASSIDPTGLDYGYTF. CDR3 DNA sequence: TGTGCCAGTAGTATAGATCCTACAGGGTTAGACTATGGCTACACCTTC.

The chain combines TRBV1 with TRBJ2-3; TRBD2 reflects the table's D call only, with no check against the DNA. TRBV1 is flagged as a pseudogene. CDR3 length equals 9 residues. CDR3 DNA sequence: TGCACCCCGTTAGATACGCAGTATTTT. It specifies CTPLDTQYF.

This CDR3 is CASSKGRTGIYEQYF. The CDR3 coding sequence is TGTGCCAGTAGTAAGGGGAGGACAGGGATCTACGAGCAGTACTTC. This sequence joins TRBV19 and TRBJ2-7, with TRBD1 identical over 8 bases. From germline, CDR1 is LNHDA and CDR2 SQIVND (reference sequence). V was pared by 4 bases and J by 3 bases, with 8 bases of the junction left unmatched. The CDR3 has 15 residues.

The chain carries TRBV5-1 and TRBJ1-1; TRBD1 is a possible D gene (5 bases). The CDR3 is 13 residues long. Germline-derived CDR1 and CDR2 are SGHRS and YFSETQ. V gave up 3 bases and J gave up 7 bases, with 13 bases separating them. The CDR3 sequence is CASSSGLEHEAFF. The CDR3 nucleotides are TGCGCCAGCAGCTCGGGACTGGAGCATGAAGCTTTCTTT.

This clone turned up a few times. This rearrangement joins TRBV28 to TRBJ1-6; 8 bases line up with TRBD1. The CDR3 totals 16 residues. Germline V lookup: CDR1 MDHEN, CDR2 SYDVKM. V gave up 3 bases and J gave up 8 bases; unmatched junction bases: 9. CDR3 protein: CASSFGRDRYHSPLHF. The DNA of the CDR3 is TGTGCCAGCAGTTTCGGCAGGGACAGGTATCATTCACCCCTCCACTTT. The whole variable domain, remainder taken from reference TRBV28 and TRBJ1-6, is DVKVTQSSRYLVKRTGEKVFLECVQDMDHENMFWYRQDPGLGLRLIYFSYDVKMKEKGDIPEGYSVSREKKERFSLILESASTNQTSMYLCASSFGRDRYHSPLHFGNGTRLTVT.

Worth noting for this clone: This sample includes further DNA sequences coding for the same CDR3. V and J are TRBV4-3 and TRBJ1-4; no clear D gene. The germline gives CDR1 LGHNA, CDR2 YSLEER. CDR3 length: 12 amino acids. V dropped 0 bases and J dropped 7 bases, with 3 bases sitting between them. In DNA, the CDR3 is TGCGCCAGCAGCCAAGACCGTGAAAAACTGTTTTTT. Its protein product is CASSQDREKLFF.

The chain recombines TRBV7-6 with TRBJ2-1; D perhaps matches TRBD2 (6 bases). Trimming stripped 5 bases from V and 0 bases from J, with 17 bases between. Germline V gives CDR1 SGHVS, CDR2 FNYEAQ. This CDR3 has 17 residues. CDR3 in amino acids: CASSPGAEDSSYNEQFF. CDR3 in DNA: TGTGCCAGCAGCCCGGGAGCAGAGGATAGCTCCTACAATGAGCAGTTCTTC.

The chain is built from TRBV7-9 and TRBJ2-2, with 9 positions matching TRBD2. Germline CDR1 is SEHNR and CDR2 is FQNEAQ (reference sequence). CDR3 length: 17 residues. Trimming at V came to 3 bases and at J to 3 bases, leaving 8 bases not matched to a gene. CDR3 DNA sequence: TGTGCCAGCAGCTTTCCCATAGCGGGGGCGTACACCGGGGAGCTGTTTTTT. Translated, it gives CASSFPIAGAYTGELFF.

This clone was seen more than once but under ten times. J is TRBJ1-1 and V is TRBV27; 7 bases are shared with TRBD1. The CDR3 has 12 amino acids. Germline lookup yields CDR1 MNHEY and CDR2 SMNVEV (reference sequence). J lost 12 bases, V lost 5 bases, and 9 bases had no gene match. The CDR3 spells CASSPTGFNPFF. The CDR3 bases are TGTGCCAGCAGTCCGACAGGGTTCAACCCTTTCTTT.